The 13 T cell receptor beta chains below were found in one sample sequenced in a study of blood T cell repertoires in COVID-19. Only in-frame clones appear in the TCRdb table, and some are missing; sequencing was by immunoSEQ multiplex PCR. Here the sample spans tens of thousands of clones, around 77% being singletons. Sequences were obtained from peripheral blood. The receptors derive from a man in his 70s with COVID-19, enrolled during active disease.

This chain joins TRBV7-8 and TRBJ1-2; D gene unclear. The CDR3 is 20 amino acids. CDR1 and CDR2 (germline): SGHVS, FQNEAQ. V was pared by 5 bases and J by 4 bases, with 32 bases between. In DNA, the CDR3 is TGTGCCAGCAGCCCAGGAGGGCCTCAACCGAAACGTCCGGGTCCCTATGGCTACACCTTC. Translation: CASSPGGPQPKRPGPYGYTF.

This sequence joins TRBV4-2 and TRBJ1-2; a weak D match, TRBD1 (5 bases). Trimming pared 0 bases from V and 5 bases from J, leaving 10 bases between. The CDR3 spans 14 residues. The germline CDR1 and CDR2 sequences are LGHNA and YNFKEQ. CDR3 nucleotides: TGTGCCAGCAGCCAAGATCTTCAGGGATATGGCTACACCTTC. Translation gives CASSQDLQGYGYTF.

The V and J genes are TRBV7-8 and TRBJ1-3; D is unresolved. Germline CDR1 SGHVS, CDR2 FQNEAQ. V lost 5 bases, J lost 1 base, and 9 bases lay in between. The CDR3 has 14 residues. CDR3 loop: CASSPSLSGNTIYF. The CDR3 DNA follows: TGTGCCAGCAGCCCGAGCCTATCTGGAAACACCATATATTTT. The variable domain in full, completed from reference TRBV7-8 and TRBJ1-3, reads GAGVSQSPRYKVAKRGQDVALRCDPISGHVSLFWYQQALGQGPEFLTYFQNEAQLDKSGLPSDRFFAERPEGSVSTLKIQRTQQEDSAVYLCASSPSLSGNTIYFGEGSWLTVV.

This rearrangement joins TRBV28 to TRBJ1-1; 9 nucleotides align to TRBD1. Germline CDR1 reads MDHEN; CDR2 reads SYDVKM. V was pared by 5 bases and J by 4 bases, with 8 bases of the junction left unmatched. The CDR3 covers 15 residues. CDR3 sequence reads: CASSNTGGAGTEAFF. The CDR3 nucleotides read TGTGCCAGCAGTAATACAGGGGGCGCGGGCACTGAAGCTTTCTTT.

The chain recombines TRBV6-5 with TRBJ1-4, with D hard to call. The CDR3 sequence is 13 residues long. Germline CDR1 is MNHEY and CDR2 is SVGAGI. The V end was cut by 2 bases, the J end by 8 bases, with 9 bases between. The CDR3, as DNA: TGTGCCAGCAGTTACATCGGGGAAGAAAAACTGTTTTTT. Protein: CASSYIGEEKLFF.

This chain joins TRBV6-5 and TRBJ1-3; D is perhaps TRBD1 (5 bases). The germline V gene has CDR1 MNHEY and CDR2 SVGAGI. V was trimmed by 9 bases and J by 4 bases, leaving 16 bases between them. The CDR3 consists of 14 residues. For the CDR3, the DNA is TGTGCCAGTGAACAGGCGAGGTTCGGAAACACCATATATTTT. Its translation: CASEQARFGNTIYF.

Here the CDR3 reads CASSKDSSSYNEQFF. The CDR3 DNA reads TGTGCCAGCAGCAAGGACAGTAGCTCCTACAATGAGCAGTTCTTC. The chain has TRBV7-9 and TRBJ2-1; weak D call: TRBD1 (6 bases). CDR1 and CDR2 from the germline V gene are SEHNR and FQNEAQ (reference sequence). The CDR3 is 15 amino acids. The ends were cut back, 5 bases at V and 0 bases at J, with 11 bases in the middle.

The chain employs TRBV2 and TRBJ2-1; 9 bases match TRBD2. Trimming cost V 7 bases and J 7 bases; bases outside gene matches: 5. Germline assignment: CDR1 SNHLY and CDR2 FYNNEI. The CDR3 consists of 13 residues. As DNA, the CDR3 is TGTGCCAGCACTGCGGGAGGGAAGAATGAGCAGTTCTTC. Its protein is CASTAGGKNEQFF.

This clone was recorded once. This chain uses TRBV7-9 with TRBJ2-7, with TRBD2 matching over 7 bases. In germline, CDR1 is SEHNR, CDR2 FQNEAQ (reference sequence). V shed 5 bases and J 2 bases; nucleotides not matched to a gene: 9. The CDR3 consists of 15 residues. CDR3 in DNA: TGTGCCAGCAGCGCGGCGGGAGCTGTTACCTACGAGCAGTACTTC. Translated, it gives CASSAAGAVTYEQYF.

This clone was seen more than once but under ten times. CDR3 residues: CASSLEGGTEAFF. The CDR3 DNA sequence: TGTGCCAGCAGTTTAGAGGGGGGGACTGAAGCTTTCTTT. The chain employs TRBV27 and TRBJ1-1, with a possible D match to TRBD1 (6 bases). This CDR3 has 13 residues. V lost 2 bases and J 5 bases, leaving 9 bases between the germline ends. CDR1 is MNHEY, CDR2 SMNVEV, per germline (reference sequence).

The CDR3 sequence: CSVNRGLGTEAFF. The CDR3, as DNA: TGCAGCGTCAACAGGGGCCTGGGTACTGAAGCTTTCTTT. The V call is TRBV29-1, the J call TRBJ1-1, with 7 bases lining up with TRBD1. Per germline, CDR1 SQVTM and CDR2 ANQGSEA. J lost 5 bases, V lost 6 bases, and 9 bases had no gene match. The length of the CDR3 is 13 residues.

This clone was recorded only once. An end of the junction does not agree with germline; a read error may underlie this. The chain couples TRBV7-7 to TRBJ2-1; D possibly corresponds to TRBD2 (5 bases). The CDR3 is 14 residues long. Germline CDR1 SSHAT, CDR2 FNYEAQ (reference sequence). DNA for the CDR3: TGTGCTAGCAGCTTAACTAGGTCAACAAATGAGCAGTTCTTC. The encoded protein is CASSLTRSTNEQFF.

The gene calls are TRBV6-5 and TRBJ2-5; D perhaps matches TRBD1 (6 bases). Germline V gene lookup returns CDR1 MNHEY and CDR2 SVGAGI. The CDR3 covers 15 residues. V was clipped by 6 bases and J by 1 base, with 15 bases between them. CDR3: CASRGAGVGQETQYF. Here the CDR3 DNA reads TGTGCCAGCAGGGGAGCAGGGGTGGGCCAAGAGACCCAGTACTTC.